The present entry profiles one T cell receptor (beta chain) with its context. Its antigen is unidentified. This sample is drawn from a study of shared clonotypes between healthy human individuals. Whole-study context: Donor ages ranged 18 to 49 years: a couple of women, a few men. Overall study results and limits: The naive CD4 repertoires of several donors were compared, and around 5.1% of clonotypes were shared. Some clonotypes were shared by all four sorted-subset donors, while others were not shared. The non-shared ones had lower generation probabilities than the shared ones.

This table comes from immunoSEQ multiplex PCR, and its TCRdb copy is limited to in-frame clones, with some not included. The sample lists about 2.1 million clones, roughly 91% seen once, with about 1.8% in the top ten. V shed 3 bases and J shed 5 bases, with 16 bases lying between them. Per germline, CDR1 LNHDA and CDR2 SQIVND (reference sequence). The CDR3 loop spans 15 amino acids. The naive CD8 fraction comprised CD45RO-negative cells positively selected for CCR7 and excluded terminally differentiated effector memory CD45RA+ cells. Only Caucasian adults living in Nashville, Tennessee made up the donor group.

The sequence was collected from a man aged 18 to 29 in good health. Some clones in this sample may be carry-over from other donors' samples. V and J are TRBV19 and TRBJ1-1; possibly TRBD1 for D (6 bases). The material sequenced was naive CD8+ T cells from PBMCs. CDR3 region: CASSISLGGLTEAFF. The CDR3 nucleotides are TGTGCCAGTAGTATCTCTCTCGGGGGGCTTACTGAAGCTTTCTTT.